The 2 T cell receptor beta chains listed next were all sequenced from one sample in a study of radiotherapy plus CTLA-4 blockade in lung cancer. The data were produced by immunoSEQ multiplex PCR, yet TCRdb's version contains in-frame clones alone and is incomplete. The data contain roughly 50,000 clones, 65% to 85% of them singletons. Sequences were derived from peripheral blood, sampled from a patient treated with radiotherapy plus ipilimumab. Receptor source: a human donor with non-small cell lung cancer who had stable disease on radiotherapy plus ipilimumab.

The chain combines TRBV28 with TRBJ1-2; a possible D gene is TRBD1 (5 bases). With 2 bases removed from V and 4 bases from J, the gap between germline ends came to 11 bases. The CDR3 contains 14 residues. In germline, CDR1 is MDHEN, CDR2 SYDVKM. The CDR3 region is CASSLLQGSYGYTF. As DNA, the CDR3 is TGTGCCAGCAGTTTACTCCAGGGTAGCTATGGCTACACCTTC.

The chain is built from TRBV6-1 and TRBJ1-2; no reliable D call. V lost 6 bases and J lost 5, with 13 bases in between. CDR3 length: 13 amino acids. Germline values: CDR1 MNHNS, CDR2 SASEGT. The CDR3 DNA is TGTGCCAGCAGCTTATACCCACGTTATGGCTACACCTTC. Encoded protein: CASSLYPRYGYTF.